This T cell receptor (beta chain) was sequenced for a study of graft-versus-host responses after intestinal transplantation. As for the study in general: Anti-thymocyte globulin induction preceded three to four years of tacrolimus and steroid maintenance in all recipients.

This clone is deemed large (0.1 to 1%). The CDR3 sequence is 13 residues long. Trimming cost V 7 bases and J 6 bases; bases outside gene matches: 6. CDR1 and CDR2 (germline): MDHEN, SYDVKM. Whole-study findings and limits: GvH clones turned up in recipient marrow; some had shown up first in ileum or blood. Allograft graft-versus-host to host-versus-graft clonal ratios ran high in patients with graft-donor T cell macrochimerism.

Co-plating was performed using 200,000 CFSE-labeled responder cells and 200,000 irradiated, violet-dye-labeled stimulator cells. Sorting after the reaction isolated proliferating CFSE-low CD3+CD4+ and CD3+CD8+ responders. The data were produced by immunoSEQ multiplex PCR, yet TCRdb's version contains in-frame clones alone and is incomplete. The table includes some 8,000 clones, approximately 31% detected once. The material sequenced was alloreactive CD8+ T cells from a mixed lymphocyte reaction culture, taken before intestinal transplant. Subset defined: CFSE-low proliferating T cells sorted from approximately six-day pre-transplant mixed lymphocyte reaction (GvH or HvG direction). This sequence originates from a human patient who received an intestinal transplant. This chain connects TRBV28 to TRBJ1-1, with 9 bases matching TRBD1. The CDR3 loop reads CASTLTGGAEAFF. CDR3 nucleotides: TGTGCCAGCACCTTGACAGGGGGAGCTGAAGCTTTCTTT. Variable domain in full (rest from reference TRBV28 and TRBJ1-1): DVKVTQSSRYLVKRTGEKVFLECVQDMDHENMFWYRQDPGLGLRLIYFSYDVKMKEKGDIPEGYSVSREKKERFSLILESASTNQTSMYLCASTLTGGAEAFFGQGTRLTVV.